One and the same sample provided the 4 T cell receptor beta chains below, sequenced in a study of T cells expressing NK-cell markers. TCRdb reprocessed the 5' RACE reads, keeping one entry per CDR3 protein, no DNA. The repertoire shows approximately 150,000 distinct CDR3 sequences; the top ten hold around 20%. Sequences were obtained from blood T cells: a sorted CD56 or NKG2C T cell subset, CD4+ or CD8+ T cells, or bulk PBMC T cells (not recorded which). Every receptor here comes from a woman between 18 and 70 years old in good health.

CDR3: CASSLVQGTEAFF. This chain links TRBV12-3 or TRBV12-4 with TRBJ1-1; the D call from TCRdb, TRBD1, cannot be confirmed without DNA. The CDR3 contains 13 residues.

This chain connects TRBV12-3 or TRBV12-4 to TRBJ2-4; TCRdb picks TRBD1, but there is no DNA to check that call. CDR3 size: 15 residues. CDR3 loop: CASTRTQGAGNIQYF.

V is TRBV19 and J is TRBJ2-5; the D call from TCRdb, TRBD1, cannot be confirmed without DNA. CDR1 and CDR2 from the germline V gene are LNHDA and SQIVND (reference sequence). The CDR3 length is 15 residues. The CDR3 protein is CASSRYSAPPETQYF.

The chain joins TRBV11-2 to TRBJ1-1. This CDR3 is built from 12 residues. Germline V CDR1 and CDR2: SGHAT, FQNNGV. CDR3 residues: CASSLEATEAFF. Based on the CDR3 plus reference TRBV11-2 and TRBJ1-1, the full variable domain is EAGVAQSPRYKIIEKRQSVAFWCNPISGHATLYWYQQILGQGPKLLIQFQNNGVVDDSQLPKDRFSAERLKGVDSTLKIQPAKLEDSAVYLCASSLEATEAFFGQGTRLTVV.